The 18 T cell receptor beta chains presented below share a single source sample, sequenced in a study of T cell responses to AZD1222 COVID-19 vaccine. Sequencing was performed with immunoSEQ multiplex PCR; in TCRdb, only in-frame clones are kept and a portion is missing. The data hold 170,000 or so clones, with 75% to 95% observed a single time. Sequencing was performed on peripheral blood, taken on day 0 of AZD1222 vaccination. These receptors came from an adult in good health.

This clone was seen more than once but under ten times. This chain uses TRBV7-3 with TRBJ2-3, with D unresolved. Trimming took off 2 bases at V and 2 bases at J, with 11 bases between the two ends. Germline values: CDR1 SGHTA, CDR2 FQGTGA. The CDR3 totals 15 residues. CDR3 in amino acids: CASSLLGQLTDTQYF. DNA of the CDR3: TGTGCCAGCAGCTTATTAGGGCAGCTCACAGATACGCAGTATTTT.

The chain links TRBV2 to TRBJ1-6, with D uncertain. The V gene lost 2 bases and the J gene lost 4 bases, with 9 bases spanning the gap. The CDR3 contains 15 residues. Germline V gene sequence: CDR1 SNHLY, CDR2 FYNNEI. CDR3 protein: CASSESGGYNSPLHF. The CDR3 bases are TGTGCCAGCAGTGAAAGCGGAGGGTATAATTCACCCCTCCACTTT.

This sequence joins TRBV6-5 and TRBJ1-1; the D gene is possibly TRBD1 (6 bases). The CDR3 runs 15 residues. Germline loops: CDR1 MNHEY, CDR2 SVGAGI. The ends were cut back, 0 bases at V and 7 bases at J, with 15 bases in the middle. CDR3 coding DNA: TGTGCCAGCAGTTACTCAGCCGGGGGCGAGGGTGAAGCTTTCTTT. Translation gives CASSYSAGGEGEAFF.

The chain is built from TRBV28 and TRBJ1-5; 9 bases align to TRBD1. Trimming took 8 bases from V and 4 from J; bases not matched to a gene: 6. The CDR3 runs to 14 residues. Germline V gene lookup returns CDR1 MDHEN and CDR2 SYDVKM. CDR3 sequence (DNA): TGTGCCAGCGGAGACAGGGGGGATAATCAGCCCCAGCATTTT. Translated: CASGDRGDNQPQHF.

The chain employs TRBV11-1 and TRBJ2-3, with 7 nucleotides matching TRBD2. Germline V lookup: CDR1 SGHAT, CDR2 FQDESV (reference sequence). V lost 8 bases, J lost 8 bases, and 10 bases stayed unmatched. This CDR3 is built from 13 residues. DNA of the CDR3: TGTGCCAGCTTCATGGGGGGGAAGGGTACGCAGTATTTT. This codes for CASFMGGKGTQYF.

This chain connects TRBV4-1 to TRBJ2-1; 9 bases are shared with TRBD2. Germline CDR1 is MGHRA and CDR2 is YSYEKL. With 1 base clipped from V and 6 bases from J, the junction kept 7 bases outside the gene matches. The CDR3 contains 16 residues. CDR3: CASSQGHGTSSNEQFF. In nucleotides, the CDR3 is TGCGCCAGCAGCCAAGGGCACGGGACTAGCTCCAATGAGCAGTTCTTC.

The rearrangement joins TRBV7-2 to TRBJ1-1; maybe TRBD1 (5 bases). CDR1 is SGHTA and CDR2 is FQGNSA in the germline V gene. Trimming removed 5 bases at V and 7 bases at J, with 14 bases between. This CDR3 is 13 amino acids long. The CDR3 coding sequence is TGTGCCAGCAGCCTCGCGGGGACCCTTGAAGCTTTCTTT. This gives the protein CASSLAGTLEAFF.

V usage is TRBV29-1 and J usage is TRBJ1-1; D gene ambiguous. Trimming took off 5 bases at V and 1 base at J, with 8 bases between the two ends. The germline V gene has CDR1 SQVTM and CDR2 ANQGSEA. The CDR3 covers 12 residues. The CDR3 region has the DNA TGCAGCGTTTCAGAGGGGAACACTGAAGCTTTCTTT. Translated, it gives CSVSEGNTEAFF.

The chain has TRBV11-2 and TRBJ1-3; TRBD1 might be the D (5 bases). Germline V gene lookup returns CDR1 SGHAT and CDR2 FQNNGV. V was clipped by 5 bases and J by 4 bases, with 18 bases between them. This CDR3 contains 16 residues. The CDR3 reads CASSLRGDGKGNTIYF. The CDR3 region has the DNA TGTGCCAGCAGCCTTCGGGGGGACGGGAAAGGAAACACCATATATTTT.

This chain uses TRBV5-1 with TRBJ1-5; D uncertain. The CDR3 is 13 residues long. Germline V gene data show CDR1 as SGHRS and CDR2 as YFSETQ. Deletions cut 2 bases from V and 0 bases from J, with 3 bases between. CDR3 residues: CASSLYSNQPQHF. Written as DNA, the CDR3 is TGCGCCAGCAGCTTATATAGCAATCAGCCCCAGCATTTT.

The chain uses TRBV5-1 and TRBJ1-4; 7 bases match TRBD1. CDR1 and CDR2 (germline): SGHRS, YFSETQ. V gave up 4 bases and J gave up 0 bases; unmatched junction bases: 6. The CDR3 runs to 16 residues. The CDR3 here is CASSAGTVATNEKLFF. The CDR3 coding sequence is TGCGCCAGCAGCGCTGGGACAGTTGCAACTAATGAAAAACTGTTTTTT.

This chain uses TRBV19 with TRBJ1-5, with TRBD1 as a possible D gene (6 bases). The V gene's germline CDR1 is LNHDA and CDR2 SQIVND (reference sequence). Trimming stripped 5 bases from V and 7 bases from J, with 33 bases between. This CDR3 contains 20 residues. CDR3 coding DNA: TGTGCCAGTAGTCCGCTCCCTCCTACAGGGATGCGCCTTGGGGGGCAGCCCCAGCATTTT. This gives the protein CASSPLPPTGMRLGGQPQHF.

This chain links TRBV6-5 with TRBJ2-5; no definite D call. The CDR3 spans 15 residues. The V end lost 0 bases, the J end lost 0 bases, and 8 bases lay between the germline ends. CDR1 and CDR2 (germline): MNHEY, SVGAGI. The CDR3 here is CASSYSWLNQETQYF. The CDR3, as DNA: TGTGCCAGCAGTTACTCTTGGCTGAACCAAGAGACCCAGTACTTC.

Only one count was recorded for this clone. V and J are TRBV28 and TRBJ1-2; 7 bases map to TRBD1. Germline CDR1 is MDHEN and CDR2 is SYDVKM. Unmatched junction bases numbered 15, after V lost 6 bases and J lost 8 bases. This CDR3 is 15 amino acids long. Here the CDR3 reads CASSLPGLTGKGYTF. DNA for the CDR3: TGTGCCAGCAGCCTCCCCGGTTTGACAGGGAAAGGCTACACCTTC.

The rearrangement links TRBV3-1 (or the pseudogene TRBV3-2) to TRBJ1-2, with D maybe TRBD1 (5 bases). This CDR3 region has 15 residues. Germline V gene sequence: CDR1 LGHDT, CDR2 YNNKEL (reference sequence). Trimming stripped 1 base from V and 5 bases from J, with 14 bases between. CDR3 in amino acids: CASSQVAGRGYGYTF. The CDR3 nucleotides are TGTGCCAGCAGCCAAGTTGCAGGGCGAGGTTATGGCTACACCTTC.

CDR3 DNA sequence: TGTGCCAGCAGCTTACTGGACAGGTCAGGGGATGGCTACACCTTC. Translating gives CASSLLDRSGDGYTF. V is TRBV5-6 and J is TRBJ1-2; TRBD1 aligns across 7 bases. With 2 bases clipped from V and 6 bases from J, the junction kept 10 bases outside the gene matches. Germline-derived CDR1 and CDR2 are SGHDT and YYEEEE. CDR3 length: 15 amino acids.

The chain couples TRBV4-1 to TRBJ2-7; D call uncertain. V dropped 5 bases and J dropped 4 bases, with 18 bases sitting between them. Germline lookup yields CDR1 MGHRA and CDR2 YSYEKL. The CDR3 is 15 amino acids. Here the CDR3 reads CASSSRMVAEYEQYF. CDR3 bases: TGCGCCAGCAGCTCGAGGATGGTGGCAGAGTACGAGCAGTACTTC.

This chain uses TRBV19 with TRBJ2-1, with TRBD1 as a possible D gene (5 bases). The CDR3 sequence is 15 residues long. V dropped 1 base and J dropped 2 bases, with 9 bases sitting between them. Germline values: CDR1 LNHDA, CDR2 SQIVND (reference sequence). For the CDR3, the DNA is TGTGCCAGTAGTATAGGGCAGGGTACCTACAATGAGCAGTTCTTC. It is translated as CASSIGQGTYNEQFF.